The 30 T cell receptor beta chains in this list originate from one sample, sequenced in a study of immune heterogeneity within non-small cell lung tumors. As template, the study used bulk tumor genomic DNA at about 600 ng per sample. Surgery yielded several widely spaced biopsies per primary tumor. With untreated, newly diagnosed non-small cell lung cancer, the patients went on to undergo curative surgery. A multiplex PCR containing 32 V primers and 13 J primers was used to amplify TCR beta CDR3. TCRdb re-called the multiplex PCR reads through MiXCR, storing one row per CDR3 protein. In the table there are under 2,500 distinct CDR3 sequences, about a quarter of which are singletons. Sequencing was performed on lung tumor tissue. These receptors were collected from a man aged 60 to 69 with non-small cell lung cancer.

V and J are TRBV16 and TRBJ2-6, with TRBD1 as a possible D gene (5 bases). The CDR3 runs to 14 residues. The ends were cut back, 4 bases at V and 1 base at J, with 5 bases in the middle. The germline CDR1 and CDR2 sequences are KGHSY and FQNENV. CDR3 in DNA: TGTGCCAGCAGCCCAGGGTCTGGGGCCAACGTCCTGACTTTC. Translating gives CASSPGSGANVLTF.

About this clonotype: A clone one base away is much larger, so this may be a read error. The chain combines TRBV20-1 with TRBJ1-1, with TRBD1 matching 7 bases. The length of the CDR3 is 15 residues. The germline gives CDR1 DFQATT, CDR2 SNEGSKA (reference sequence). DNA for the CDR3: TGCAGTTCTAGCCCCAGACAGGGCATGAACACTGAAGCTTTCTTT. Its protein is CSSSPRQGMNTEAFF.

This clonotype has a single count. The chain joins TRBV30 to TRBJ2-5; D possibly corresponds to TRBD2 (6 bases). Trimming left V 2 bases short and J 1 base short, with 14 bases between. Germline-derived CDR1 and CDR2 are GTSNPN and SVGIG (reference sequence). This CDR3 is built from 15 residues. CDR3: CAWSKGLGCQETQYF. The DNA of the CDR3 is TGTGCCTGGAGTAAGGGACTGGGTTGCCAAGAGACCCAGTACTTC.

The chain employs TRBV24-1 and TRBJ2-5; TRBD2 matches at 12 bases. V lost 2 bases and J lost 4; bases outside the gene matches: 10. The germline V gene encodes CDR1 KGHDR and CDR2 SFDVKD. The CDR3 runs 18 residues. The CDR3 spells CATSDSGTSGLAPETQYF. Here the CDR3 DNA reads TGTGCCACCAGTGATTCGGGGACTAGCGGGCTCGCCCCAGAGACCCAGTACTTC.

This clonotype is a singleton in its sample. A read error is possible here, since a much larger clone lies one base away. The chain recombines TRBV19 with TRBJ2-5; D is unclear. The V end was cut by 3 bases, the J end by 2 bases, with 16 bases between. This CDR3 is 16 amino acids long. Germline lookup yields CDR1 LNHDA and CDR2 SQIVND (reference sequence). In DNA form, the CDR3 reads TGTGCCAGTAGTATCTCTAACTTGAGGCCTCAAGAGACCCAGTACTTC. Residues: CASSISNLRPQETQYF.

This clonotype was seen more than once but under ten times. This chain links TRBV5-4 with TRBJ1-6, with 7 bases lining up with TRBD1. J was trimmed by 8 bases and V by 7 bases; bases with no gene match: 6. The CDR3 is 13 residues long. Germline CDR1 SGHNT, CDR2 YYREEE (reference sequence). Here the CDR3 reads CASSRGGYSPLHF. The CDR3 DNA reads TGTGCCAGCTCCAGAGGGGGCTATTCACCCCTCCACTTT.

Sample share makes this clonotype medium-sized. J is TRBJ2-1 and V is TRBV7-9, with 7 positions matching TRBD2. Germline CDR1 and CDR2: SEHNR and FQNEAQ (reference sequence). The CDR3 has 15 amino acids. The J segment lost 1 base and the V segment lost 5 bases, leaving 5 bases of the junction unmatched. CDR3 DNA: TGTGCCAGCAGCCTTCTAGCGGAATCCTACAATGAGCAGTTCTTC. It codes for CASSLLAESYNEQFF.

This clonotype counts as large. The CDR3, as DNA: TGTGCCAGCAGTCGACCTCCGGGACTAGCGGGAGGACCTTACAATGAGCAGTTCTTC. Translation: CASSRPPGLAGGPYNEQFF. The rearrangement links TRBV12-3 or TRBV12-4 to TRBJ2-1; 15 bases align to TRBD2. This CDR3 has 19 amino acids. J lost 4 bases, V lost 5 bases, and 12 bases had no gene match.

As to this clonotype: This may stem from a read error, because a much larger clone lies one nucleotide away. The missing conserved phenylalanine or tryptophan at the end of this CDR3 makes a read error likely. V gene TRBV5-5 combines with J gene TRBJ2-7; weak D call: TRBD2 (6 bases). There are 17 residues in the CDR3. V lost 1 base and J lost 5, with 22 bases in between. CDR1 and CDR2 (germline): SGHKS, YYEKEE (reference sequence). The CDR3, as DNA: TGTGCCAGCAGCTTGAGACACTTCCCAAGGGGAGGCCACGAGCAGTACTCC. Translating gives CASSLRHFPRGGHEQYS.

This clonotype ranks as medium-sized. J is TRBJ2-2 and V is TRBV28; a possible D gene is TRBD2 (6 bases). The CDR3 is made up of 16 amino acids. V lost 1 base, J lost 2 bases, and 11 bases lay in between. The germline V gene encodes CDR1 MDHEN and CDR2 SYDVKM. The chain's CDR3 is CASSLFHGRNTGELFF. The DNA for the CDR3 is TGTGCCAGCAGTTTATTCCACGGGAGAAACACCGGGGAGCTGTTTTTT.

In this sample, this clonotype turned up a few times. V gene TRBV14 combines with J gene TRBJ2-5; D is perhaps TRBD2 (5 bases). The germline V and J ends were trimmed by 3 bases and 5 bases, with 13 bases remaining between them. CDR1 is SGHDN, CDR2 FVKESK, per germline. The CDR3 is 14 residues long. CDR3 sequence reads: CASSHPDFSETQYF. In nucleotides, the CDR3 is TGTGCCAGCAGCCACCCGGACTTTTCCGAGACCCAGTACTTC.

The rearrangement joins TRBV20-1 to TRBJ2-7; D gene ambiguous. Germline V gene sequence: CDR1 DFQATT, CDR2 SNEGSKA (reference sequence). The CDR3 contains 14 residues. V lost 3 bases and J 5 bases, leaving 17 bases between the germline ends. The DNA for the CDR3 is TGCAGTGCTAGTAACGTCGCTGGATTGAACGAGCAGTACTTC. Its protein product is CSASNVAGLNEQYF.

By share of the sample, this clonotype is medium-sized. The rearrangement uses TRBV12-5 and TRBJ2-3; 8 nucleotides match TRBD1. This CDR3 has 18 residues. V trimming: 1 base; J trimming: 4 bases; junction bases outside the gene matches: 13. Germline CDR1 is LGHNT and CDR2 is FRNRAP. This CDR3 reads CASGLAETGQVHADTQYF. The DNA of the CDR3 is TGTGCTAGTGGTTTGGCTGAGACGGGACAGGTTCATGCAGATACGCAGTATTTT.

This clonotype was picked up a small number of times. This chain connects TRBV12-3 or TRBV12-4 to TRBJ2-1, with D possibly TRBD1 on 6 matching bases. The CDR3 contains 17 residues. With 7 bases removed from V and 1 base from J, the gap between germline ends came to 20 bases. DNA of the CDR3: TGTGCCAGCAAATCTGGGGGCACCGCGCTTTCCTACAATGAGCAGTTCTTC. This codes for CASKSGGTALSYNEQFF.

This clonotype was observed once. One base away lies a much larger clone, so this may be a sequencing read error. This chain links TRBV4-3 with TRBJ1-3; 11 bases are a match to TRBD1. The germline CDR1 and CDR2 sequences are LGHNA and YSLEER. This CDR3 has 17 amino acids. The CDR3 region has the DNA TGCGCCAGCAGCCAAGGGCCCGGGACAGGGGGTGGAAAAACCATATATTTT. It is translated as CASSQGPGTGGGKTIYF.

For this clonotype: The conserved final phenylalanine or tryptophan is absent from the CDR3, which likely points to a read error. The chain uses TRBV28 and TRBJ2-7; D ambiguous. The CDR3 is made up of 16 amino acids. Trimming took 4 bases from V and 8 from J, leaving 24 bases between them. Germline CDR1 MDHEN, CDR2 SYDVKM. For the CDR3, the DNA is TGTGCCAGCAGTTCAAGTCACAACGCAATACATGTTAAGCAGTACTCC. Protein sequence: CASSSSHNAIHVKQYS.

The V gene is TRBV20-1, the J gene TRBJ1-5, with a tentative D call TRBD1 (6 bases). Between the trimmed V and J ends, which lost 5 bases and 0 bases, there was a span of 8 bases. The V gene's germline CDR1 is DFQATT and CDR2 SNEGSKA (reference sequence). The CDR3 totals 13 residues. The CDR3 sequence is CSARGLSNQPQHF. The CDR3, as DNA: TGCAGTGCTCGGGGGCTTAGCAATCAGCCCCAGCATTTT.

Here the CDR3 DNA reads TGTGCCAGCAGCGGCAGGGACTACGAGCAGTACGTC. Translation: CASSGRDYEQYV. The chain carries TRBV7-9 and TRBJ2-7, with D possibly TRBD1 on 5 matching bases. Per the germline V gene, CDR1 is SEHNR and CDR2 is FQNEAQ (reference sequence). Trimming took 5 bases from V and 3 from J, leaving 8 bases between them. The CDR3 contains 12 residues.

In DNA form, the CDR3 reads TGTGCCAGCAGCTTAACGCCAGGGGGCAGCGAACAAGAGACCCAGTACTTC. Protein product: CASSLTPGGSEQETQYF. This rearrangement joins TRBV7-2 to TRBJ2-5; 8 nucleotides match TRBD1. Germline CDR1 and CDR2: SGHTA and FQGNSA. The CDR3 is 17 amino acids. The V segment lost 2 bases and the J segment 2 bases; nucleotides outside the gene matches: 10.

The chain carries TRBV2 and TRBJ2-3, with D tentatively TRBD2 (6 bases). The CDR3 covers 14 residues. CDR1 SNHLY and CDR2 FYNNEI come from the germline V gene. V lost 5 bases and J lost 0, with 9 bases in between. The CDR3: CASSKGTSTDTQYF. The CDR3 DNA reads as TGTGCCAGCAGTAAGGGGACTAGCACAGATACGCAGTATTTT.

The CDR3 nucleotides are TGCAGTGCTAGAGACTCCGGGACTCCCGAGCAGTACTTC. Amino acids: CSARDSGTPEQYF. The chain links TRBV20-1 to TRBJ2-7; a weak D match, TRBD2 (6 bases). Deletions cut 0 bases from V and 6 bases from J, with 12 bases between. The CDR3 has 13 residues. CDR1 is DFQATT, CDR2 SNEGSKA, per germline (reference sequence).

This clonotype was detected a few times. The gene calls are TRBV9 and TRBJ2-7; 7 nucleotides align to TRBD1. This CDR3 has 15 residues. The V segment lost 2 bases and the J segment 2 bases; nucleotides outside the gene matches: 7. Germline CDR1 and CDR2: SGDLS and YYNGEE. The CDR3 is CASSVRTGVTYEQYF. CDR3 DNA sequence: TGTGCCAGCAGCGTTCGAACAGGGGTAACCTACGAGCAGTACTTC.

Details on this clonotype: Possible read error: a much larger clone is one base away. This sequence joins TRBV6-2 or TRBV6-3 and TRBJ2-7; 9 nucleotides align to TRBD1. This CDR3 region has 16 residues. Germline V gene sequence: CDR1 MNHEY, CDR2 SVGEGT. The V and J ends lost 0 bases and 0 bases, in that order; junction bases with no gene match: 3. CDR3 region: CASSYSMTGGSYEQYF. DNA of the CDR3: TGTGCCAGCAGTTACTCGATGACAGGGGGCTCCTACGAGCAGTACTTC.

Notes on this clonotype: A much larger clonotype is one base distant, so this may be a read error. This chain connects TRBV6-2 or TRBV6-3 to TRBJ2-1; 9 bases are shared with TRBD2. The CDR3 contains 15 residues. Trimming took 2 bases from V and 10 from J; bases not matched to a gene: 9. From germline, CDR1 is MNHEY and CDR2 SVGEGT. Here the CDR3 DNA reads TGTGCCAGCAGTTACGTGGCGGGAGGGGCCATGGAGCAGTTCTTC. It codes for CASSYVAGGAMEQFF.

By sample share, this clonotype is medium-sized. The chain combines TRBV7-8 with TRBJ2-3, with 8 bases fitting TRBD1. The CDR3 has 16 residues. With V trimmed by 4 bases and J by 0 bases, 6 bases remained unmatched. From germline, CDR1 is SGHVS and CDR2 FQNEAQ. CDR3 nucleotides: TGTGCCAGCAGCTACCCGACAGGGGCCAGCACAGATACGCAGTATTTT. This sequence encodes CASSYPTGASTDTQYF.

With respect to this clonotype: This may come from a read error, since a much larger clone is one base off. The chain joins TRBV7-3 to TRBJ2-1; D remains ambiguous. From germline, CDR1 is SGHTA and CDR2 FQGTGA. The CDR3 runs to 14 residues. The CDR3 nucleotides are TGTGCCAGCCCCCTTTTGGGGATCTACAATGAGCGGTTCTTC. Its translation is CASPLLGIYNERFF.

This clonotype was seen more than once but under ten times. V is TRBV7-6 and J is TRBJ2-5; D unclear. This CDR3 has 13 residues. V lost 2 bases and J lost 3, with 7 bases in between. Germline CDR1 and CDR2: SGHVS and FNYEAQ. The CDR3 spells CASSLRPEETQYF. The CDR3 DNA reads TGTGCCAGCAGCTTAAGACCGGAAGAGACCCAGTACTTC.

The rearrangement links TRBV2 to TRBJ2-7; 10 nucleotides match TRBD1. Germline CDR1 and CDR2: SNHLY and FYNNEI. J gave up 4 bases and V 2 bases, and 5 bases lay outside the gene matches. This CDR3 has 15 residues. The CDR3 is CASSESTGGVYEQYF. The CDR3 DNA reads TGTGCCAGCAGTGAATCGACAGGGGGCGTTTACGAGCAGTACTTC.

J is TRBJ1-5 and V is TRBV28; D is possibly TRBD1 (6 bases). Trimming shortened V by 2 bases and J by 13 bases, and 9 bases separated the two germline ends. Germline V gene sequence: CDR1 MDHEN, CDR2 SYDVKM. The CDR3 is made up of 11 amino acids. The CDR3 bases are TGTGCCAGCAGTTTAAGGGACAAGCAGCATTTT. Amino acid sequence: CASSLRDKQHF. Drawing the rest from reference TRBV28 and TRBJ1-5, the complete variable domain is DVKVTQSSRYLVKRTGEKVFLECVQDMDHENMFWYRQDPGLGLRLIYFSYDVKMKEKGDIPEGYSVSREKKERFSLILESASTNQTSMYLCASSLRDKQHFGDGTRLSIL.

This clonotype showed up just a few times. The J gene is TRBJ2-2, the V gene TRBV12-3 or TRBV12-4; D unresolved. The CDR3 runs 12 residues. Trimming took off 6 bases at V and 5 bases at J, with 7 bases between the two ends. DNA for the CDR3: TGTGCCAGCAGCCGCGAAACCGGGGAGCTGTTTTTT. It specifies CASSRETGELFF.